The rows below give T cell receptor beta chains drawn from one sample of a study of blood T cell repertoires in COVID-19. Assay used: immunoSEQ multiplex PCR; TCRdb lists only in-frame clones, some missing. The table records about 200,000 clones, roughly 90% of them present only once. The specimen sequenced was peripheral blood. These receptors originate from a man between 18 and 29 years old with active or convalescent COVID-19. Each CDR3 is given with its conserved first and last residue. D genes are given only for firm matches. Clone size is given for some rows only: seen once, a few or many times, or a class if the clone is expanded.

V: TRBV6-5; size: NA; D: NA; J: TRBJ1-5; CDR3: CASSWQGNQPQHF; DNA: TGTGCCAGCAGTTGGCAGGGAAATCAGCCCCAGCATTTT
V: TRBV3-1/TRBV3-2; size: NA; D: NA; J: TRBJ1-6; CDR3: CASSNRWTDFNSPLHF; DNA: TGTGCCAGCAGCAATAGATGGACAGACTTTAATTCACCCCTCCACTTT
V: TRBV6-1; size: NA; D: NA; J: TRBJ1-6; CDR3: CASSGAVYNSPLHF; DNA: TGTGCCAGCAGTGGAGCCGTTTATAATTCACCCCTCCACTTT
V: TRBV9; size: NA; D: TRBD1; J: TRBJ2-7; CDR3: CASSVSTGSLYEQYF; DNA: TGTGCCAGCAGCGTATCGACAGGGTCTCTCTACGAGCAGTACTTC
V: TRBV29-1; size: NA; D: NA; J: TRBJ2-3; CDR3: CSAGTAGSTDTQYF; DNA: TGCAGCGCGGGAACGGCGGGAAGCACAGATACGCAGTATTTT
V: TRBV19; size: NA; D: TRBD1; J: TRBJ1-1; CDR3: CASSTGTVNTEAFF; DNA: TGTGCCAGTAGTACCGGGACAGTGAACACTGAAGCTTTCTTT
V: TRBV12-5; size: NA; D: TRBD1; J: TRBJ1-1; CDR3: CASGLGPQGDTEAFF; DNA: TGTGCTAGTGGTTTGGGTCCCCAGGGGGACACTGAAGCTTTCTTT
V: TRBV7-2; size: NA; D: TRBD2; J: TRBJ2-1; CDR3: CASSSPLSSGSGEQFF; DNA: TGTGCCAGCAGCTCCCCCCTTTCTAGCGGGTCAGGGGAGCAGTTCTTC
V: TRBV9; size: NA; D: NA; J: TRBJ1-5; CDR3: CASSNSASNQPQHF; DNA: TGTGCCAGCAGCAACTCTGCGAGCAATCAGCCCCAGCATTTT
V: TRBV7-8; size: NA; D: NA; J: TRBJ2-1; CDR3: CASSRGPSYNEQFF; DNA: TGTGCCAGCAGCCGAGGGCCTTCCTACAATGAGCAGTTCTTC
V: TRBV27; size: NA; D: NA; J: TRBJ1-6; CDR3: CASSFIGGFNSPLHF; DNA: TGTGCCAGCAGTTTTATCGGGGGTTTCAATTCACCCCTCCACTTT
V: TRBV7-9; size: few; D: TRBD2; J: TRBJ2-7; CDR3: CASSFTSGSSYEQYF; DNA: TGTGCCAGCAGCTTCACTAGCGGGAGCTCCTACGAGCAGTACTTC
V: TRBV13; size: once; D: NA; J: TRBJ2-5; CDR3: CASSFRETQYF; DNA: TGTGCCAGCAGCTTTAGAGAGACCCAGTACTTC
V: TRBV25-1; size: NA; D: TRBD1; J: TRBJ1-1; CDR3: CASGGGRGNTEAFF; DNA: TGTGCCAGCGGAGGGGGCAGGGGAAACACTGAAGCTTTCTTT
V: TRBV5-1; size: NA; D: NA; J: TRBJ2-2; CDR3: CASSLGTGRGGELFF; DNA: TGCGCCAGCAGCTTGGGCACAGGGAGAGGCGGGGAGCTGTTTTTT
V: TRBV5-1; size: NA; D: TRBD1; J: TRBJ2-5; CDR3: CASSLTGGLETQYF; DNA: TGCGCCAGCAGCTTGACAGGGGGTCTGGAGACCCAGTACTTC
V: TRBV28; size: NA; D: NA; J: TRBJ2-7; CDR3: CASSPTTISYEQYF; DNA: TGTGCCAGCAGCCCTACTACAATCTCCTACGAGCAGTACTTC
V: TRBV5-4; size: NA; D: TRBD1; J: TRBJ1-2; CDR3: CASSLVTGSYGYTF; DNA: TGTGCCAGCAGCTTGGTGACAGGGAGCTATGGCTACACCTTC
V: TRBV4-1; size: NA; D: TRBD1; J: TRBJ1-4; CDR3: CASSGRHTGGLNEKLFF; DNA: TGCGCCAGCAGCGGCCGGCATACAGGGGGTCTTAATGAAAAACTGTTTTTT
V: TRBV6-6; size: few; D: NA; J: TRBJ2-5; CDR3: CATTPGGVQETQYF; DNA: TGTGCCACTACACCTGGCGGAGTACAAGAGACCCAGTACTTC
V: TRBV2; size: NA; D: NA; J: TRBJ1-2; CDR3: CASSDSRGYTF; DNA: TGTGCCAGCAGTGACAGTCGTGGCTACACCTTC
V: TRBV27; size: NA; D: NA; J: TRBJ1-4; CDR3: CASSPARGGEKLFF; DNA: TGTGCCAGCAGCCCAGCGCGGGGAGGTGAAAAACTGTTTTTT
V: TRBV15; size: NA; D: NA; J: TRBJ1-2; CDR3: CATSRDSGLDYGYTF; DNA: TGTGCCACCAGCAGAGACTCAGGACTGGACTATGGCTACACCTTC
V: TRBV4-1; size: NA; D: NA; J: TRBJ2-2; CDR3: CASSERRRETGELFF; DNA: TGCGCCAGCAGCGAACGTAGGAGGGAGACCGGGGAGCTGTTTTTT
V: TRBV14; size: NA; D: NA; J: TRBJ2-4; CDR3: CASSQVFGENIQYF; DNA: TGTGCCAGCAGCCAAGTGTTCGGGGAAAACATTCAGTACTTC
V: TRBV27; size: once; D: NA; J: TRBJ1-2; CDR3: CAPSREGPRGRGYGYTF; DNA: TGTGCTCCTAGTCGGGAGGGGCCGAGAGGGAGGGGCTATGGCTACACCTTC
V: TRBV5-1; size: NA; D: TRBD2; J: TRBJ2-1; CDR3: CASSLVLAGGSYNEQFF; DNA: TGCGCCAGCAGCTTGGTACTAGCGGGGGGATCCTACAATGAGCAGTTCTTC
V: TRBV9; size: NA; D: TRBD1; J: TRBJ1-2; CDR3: CASSPGQGRGYGYTF; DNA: TGTGCCAGCAGCCCAGGACAGGGGCGGGGCTATGGCTACACCTTC
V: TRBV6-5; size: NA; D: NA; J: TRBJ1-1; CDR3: CASNYGGNTEAFF; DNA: TGTGCCAGCAATTACGGAGGGAACACTGAAGCTTTCTTT
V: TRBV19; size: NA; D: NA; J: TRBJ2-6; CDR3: CAATPGIGANVLTF; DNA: TGTGCCGCTACGCCGGGGATTGGGGCCAACGTCCTGACTTTC
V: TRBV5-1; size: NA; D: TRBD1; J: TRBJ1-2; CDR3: CASSLEPTGSTNYGYTF; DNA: TGCGCCAGCAGCTTGGAACCGACAGGGTCAACTAACTATGGCTACACCTTC
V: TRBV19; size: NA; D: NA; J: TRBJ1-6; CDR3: CASSEQGNSPLHF; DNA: TGTGCCAGTAGTGAGCAGGGTAATTCACCCCTCCACTTT
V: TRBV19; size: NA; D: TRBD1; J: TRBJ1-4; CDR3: CASSATGGGSLEKLFF; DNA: TGTGCCAGTAGTGCAACAGGGGGCGGGAGCCTTGAAAAACTGTTTTTT
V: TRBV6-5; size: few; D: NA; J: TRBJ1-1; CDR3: CASGRRGNTEAFF; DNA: TGTGCCAGCGGGAGGCGCGGGAACACTGAAGCTTTCTTT
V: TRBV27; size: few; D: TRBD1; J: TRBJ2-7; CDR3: CASSLQGANYEQYF; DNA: TGTGCCAGCAGTTTACAGGGGGCTAACTACGAGCAGTACTTC
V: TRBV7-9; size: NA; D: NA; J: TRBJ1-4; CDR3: CASSFGVNEKLFF; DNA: TGTGCCAGCAGCTTCGGGGTTAACGAAAAACTGTTTTTT
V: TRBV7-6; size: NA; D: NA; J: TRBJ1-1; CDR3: CASSLTWAGDTEAFF; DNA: TGTGCCAGCAGCTTAACATGGGCAGGGGACACTGAAGCTTTCTTT
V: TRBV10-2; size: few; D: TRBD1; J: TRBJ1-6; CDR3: CASLGTAGSPLHF; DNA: TGCGCCAGCTTAGGGACAGCCGGTTCACCCCTCCACTTT
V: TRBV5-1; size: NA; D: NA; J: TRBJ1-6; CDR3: CASSLGVGATTTPLHF; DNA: TGCGCCAGCAGCCTAGGGGTAGGGGCGACGACGACACCCCTCCACTTT
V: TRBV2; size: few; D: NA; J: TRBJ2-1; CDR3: CASSDGLENEQFF; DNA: TGTGCCAGCAGTGACGGGTTGGAGAATGAGCAGTTCTTC
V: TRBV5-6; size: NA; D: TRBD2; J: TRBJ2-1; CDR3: CASSPGTSGRNEQFF; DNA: TGTGCCAGCAGCCCAGGGACTAGCGGGAGGAATGAGCAGTTCTTC
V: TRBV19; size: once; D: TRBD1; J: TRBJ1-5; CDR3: CASSIGQGFGQPQHF; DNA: TGTGCCAGTAGTATAGGACAGGGCTTTGGTCAGCCCCAGCATTTT
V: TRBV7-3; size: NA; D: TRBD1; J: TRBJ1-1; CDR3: CASSRDRNTEAFF; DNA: TGTGCCAGCAGCCGGGACAGGAACACTGAAGCTTTCTTT
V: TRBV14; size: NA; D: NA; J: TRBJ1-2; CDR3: CASSQTGVLNYGYTF; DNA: TGTGCCAGCAGCCAAACGGGGGTACTAAACTATGGCTACACCTTC
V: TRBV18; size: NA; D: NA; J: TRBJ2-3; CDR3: CASSTSTDTQYF; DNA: TGTGCCAGCTCTACTAGCACAGATACGCAGTATTTT
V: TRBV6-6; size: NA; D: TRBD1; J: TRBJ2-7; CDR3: CASRHPDRGSYEQYF; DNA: TGTGCCAGCAGACACCCCGACAGGGGATCCTACGAGCAGTACTTC
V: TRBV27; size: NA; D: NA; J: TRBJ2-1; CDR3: CASSFSVSSYNEQFF; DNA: TGTGCCAGCAGTTTCTCCGTGAGCTCCTACAATGAGCAGTTCTTC
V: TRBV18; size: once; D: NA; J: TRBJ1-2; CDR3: CATSSIWGGADGYTF; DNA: TGTGCCACCTCCTCCATTTGGGGGGGCGCAGATGGCTACACCTTC
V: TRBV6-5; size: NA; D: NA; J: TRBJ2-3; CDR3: CASSYSTVSTDTQYF; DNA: TGTGCCAGCAGTTACTCGACAGTTAGCACAGATACGCAGTATTTT
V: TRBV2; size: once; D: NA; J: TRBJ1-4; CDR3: CASRRTANNEKLFF; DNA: TGTGCCAGCAGACGGACAGCCAATAATGAAAAACTGTTTTTT